Shown below are 5 T cell receptor beta chains from a single sample sequenced in a study of T-cell reconstitution after alpha-beta-depleted transplantation in children. TCRbeta library construction was performed incorporating unique molecular identifiers. TCRdb used MiXCR to reprocess the PCR reads, holding one entry per CDR3 protein. Of about 240,000 distinct CDR3 sequences detected, about 23% appear once; the ten largest clones hold roughly 2.6%. Sample: PBMCs, taken before TCRalphabeta/CD19-depleted stem cell transplant. Receptor source: a girl aged 2 to 10 with Fanconi anemia, due to receive a stem cell transplant.

This clonotype occurred once. V and J are TRBV6-5 and TRBJ2-7, with D possibly being TRBD2 (6 bases). V was trimmed by 2 bases and J by 0 bases, leaving 8 bases between them. CDR3 length equals 14 residues. CDR1 is MNHEY, CDR2 SVGAGI, per germline. The CDR3 DNA is TGTGCCAGCAGTTACCCGGACTACTCCTACGAGCAGTACTTC. Translation gives CASSYPDYSYEQYF.

This clonotype was seen many times. V gene TRBV7-3 combines with J gene TRBJ2-7, with TRBD1 matching 9 bases. There are 16 residues in the CDR3. With 0 bases clipped from V and 3 bases from J, the junction kept 6 bases outside the gene matches. The V gene's germline CDR1 is SGHTA and CDR2 FQGTGA. CDR3 protein: CASSLTTDRGFYEQYF. The CDR3 coding sequence is TGTGCCAGCAGCTTAACAACGGACAGGGGCTTCTACGAGCAGTACTTC. Based on the CDR3 plus reference TRBV7-3 and TRBJ2-7, the full variable domain is GAGVSQTPSNKVTEKGKYVELRCDPISGHTALYWYRQSLGQGPEFLIYFQGTGAADDSGLPNDRFFAVRPEGSVSTLKIQRTERGDSAVYLCASSLTTDRGFYEQYFGPGTRLTVT.

This clonotype was observed many times. This chain connects TRBV20-1 to TRBJ2-7; 7 nucleotides align to TRBD2. With V trimmed by 5 bases and J by 5 bases, 12 bases remained unmatched. From germline, CDR1 is DFQATT and CDR2 SNEGSKA (reference sequence). CDR3 length: 14 amino acids. DNA of the CDR3: TGCAGTGCTGCCCCTGGGAGGGCCGAGCACGAGCAGTACTTC. Its protein product is CSAAPGRAEHEQYF.

This clonotype occurred many times. The chain couples TRBV20-1 to TRBJ1-2; no clear D gene. Germline CDR1 DFQATT, CDR2 SNEGSKA (reference sequence). The CDR3 runs to 12 residues. Trimming removed 2 bases from V and 4 bases from J, with 8 bases in between. For the CDR3, the DNA is TGCAGTGCTAGACCGGGATTCTATGGCTACACCTTC. As protein: CSARPGFYGYTF.

This clonotype appeared many times. The chain combines TRBV6-6 with TRBJ1-2; no definite D call. The V end was cut by 7 bases, the J end by 2 bases, with 11 bases between. The CDR3 extends over 13 amino acids. Germline assignment: CDR1 MNHNY and CDR2 SVGAGI (reference sequence). Here the CDR3 reads CASTVTPNYGYTF. For the CDR3, the DNA is TGTGCCAGCACCGTAACTCCCAACTATGGCTACACCTTC.